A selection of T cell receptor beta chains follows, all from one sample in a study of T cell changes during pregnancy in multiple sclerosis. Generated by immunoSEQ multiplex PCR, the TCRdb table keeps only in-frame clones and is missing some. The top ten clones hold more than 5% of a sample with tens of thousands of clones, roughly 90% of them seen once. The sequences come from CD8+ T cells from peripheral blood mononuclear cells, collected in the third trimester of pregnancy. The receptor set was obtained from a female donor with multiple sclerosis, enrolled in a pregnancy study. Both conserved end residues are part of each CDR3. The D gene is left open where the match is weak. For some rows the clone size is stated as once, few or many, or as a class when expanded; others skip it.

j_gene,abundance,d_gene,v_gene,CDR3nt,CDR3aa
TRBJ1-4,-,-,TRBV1,TGCACCAGCAGCCAACAAGGCGGCAGGGCTGAGGAAAAACTGTTTTTT,CTSSQQGGRAEEKLFF
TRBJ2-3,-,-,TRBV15,TGTGCCACCAGCATACCGGGACTCCGCACAGATACGCAGTATTTT,CATSIPGLRTDTQYF
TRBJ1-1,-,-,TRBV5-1,TGCGCCAGCAGCTTGGCACAGGGACCTCTCACTGAAGCTTTCTTT,CASSLAQGPLTEAFF
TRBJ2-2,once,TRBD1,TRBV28,TGTGCCAGCAGTCGCCGGTGGCAGGGGGCTCGTCCCGGGGAGCTGTTTTTT,CASSRRWQGARPGELFF
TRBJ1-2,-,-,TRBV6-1,TGTGCCAGCAGTGGAGGGGACATTTTTTCTAACTATGGCTACACCTTC,CASSGGDIFSNYGYTF
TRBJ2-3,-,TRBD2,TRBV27,TGTGCCAGCAGTCTATACCCTAGCGGGAGCAGTACAGATACGCAGTATTTT,CASSLYPSGSSTDTQYF
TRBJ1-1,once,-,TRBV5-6,TGTGCCAGCAGCTTAAACTGGGGAGGAGCTTTCTTT,CASSLNWGGAFF
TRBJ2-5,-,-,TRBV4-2,TGTGCCAGCAGCCATCTCGGGGTTACGGAGACCCAGTACTTC,CASSHLGVTETQYF
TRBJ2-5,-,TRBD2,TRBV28,TGTGCCAGCAGCCGACTAACCTTAGCGGGAGAGCCCCAAGAGACCCAGTACTTC,CASSRLTLAGEPQETQYF
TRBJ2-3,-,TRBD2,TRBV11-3,TGTGCCAGCAGCTTGGGGTCTAGCGGCCCAAGCACAGATACGCAGTATTTT,CASSLGSSGPSTDTQYF
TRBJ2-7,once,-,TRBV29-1,TGCAGCACCATAGGGAGTGCCCCCTCCTACGAGCAGTACTTC,CSTIGSAPSYEQYF
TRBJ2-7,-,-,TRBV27,TGTGCCAGCAGAAGGGACTCCTTTTCCTACGAGCAGTACTTC,CASRRDSFSYEQYF
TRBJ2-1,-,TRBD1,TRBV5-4,TGTGCCAGCAGTTCCGGACAGGGGACTCAGTTCTTC,CASSSGQGTQFF
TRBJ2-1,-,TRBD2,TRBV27,TGTGCCAGCAGTCCAAGACTAGCGGGAGGATCTCCGAATGAGCAGTTCTTC,CASSPRLAGGSPNEQFF
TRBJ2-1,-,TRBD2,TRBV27,TGTGCCAGCAGTTTCTCAACTAGCGGGAGAAGCGATGAGCAGTTCTTC,CASSFSTSGRSDEQFF
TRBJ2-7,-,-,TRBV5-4,TGTGCCAGCAGCTTTATATCCGACGAGCAGTACTTC,CASSFISDEQYF
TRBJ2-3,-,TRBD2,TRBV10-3,TGTGCCATCAGTGAGAGTTGGACTAGCGAGGATACGCAGTATTTT,CAISESWTSEDTQYF
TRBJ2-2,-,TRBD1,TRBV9,TGTGCCAGCAGCGCCTGGACAGGGGCTGGTACCGGGGAGCTGTTTTTT,CASSAWTGAGTGELFF
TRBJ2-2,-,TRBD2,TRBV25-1,TGTGCCAGCAGTACTAGCGGGACTTCCGGGGAGCTGTTTTTT,CASSTSGTSGELFF
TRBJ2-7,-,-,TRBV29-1,TGCAGCGTTGCGCCAGGGTGGGAAGAGCAGTACTTC,CSVAPGWEEQYF
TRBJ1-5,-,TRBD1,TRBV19,TGTGCCAGTAGTACCTCCGGGACAGGGAATCAGCCCCAGCATTTT,CASSTSGTGNQPQHF
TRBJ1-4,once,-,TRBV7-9,TGTGCCAGCAGTTCGGACAGTTTTAATGAAAAACTGTTTTTT,CASSSDSFNEKLFF
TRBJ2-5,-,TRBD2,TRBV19,TGTGCCAGTAGTACAGGGACTAGCGCGTATAGAGAGACCCAGTACTTC,CASSTGTSAYRETQYF
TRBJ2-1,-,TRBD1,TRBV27,TGTGCCAGCAGTTCAATAGACAGGGAACAGTTCTTC,CASSSIDREQFF
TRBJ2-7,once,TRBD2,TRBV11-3,TGTGCCAGCAGCCCTCGGACTAGCGGGGATACCTACGAGCAGTACTTC,CASSPRTSGDTYEQYF
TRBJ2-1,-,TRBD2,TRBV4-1,TGCGCCAGCAGCCCCTTAGCGGGAGAGATGAGTGAGCAGTTCTTC,CASSPLAGEMSEQFF
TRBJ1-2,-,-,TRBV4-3,TGCGCCAGCAGCCAAGTGGCAGGGTTCGATGGCTACACCTTC,CASSQVAGFDGYTF
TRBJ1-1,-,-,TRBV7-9,TGTGCCAGCAGCCCACAGGGTATGAACACTGAAGCTTTCTTT,CASSPQGMNTEAFF
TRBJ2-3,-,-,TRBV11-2,TGTGCCAGCAGCCCCCCCTACAGCGGTACGCAGTATTTT,CASSPPYSGTQYF
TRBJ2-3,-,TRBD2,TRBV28,TGTGCCAGCAGTTTACCGAGACTAGCGGGAGGCACAGATACGCAGTATTTT,CASSLPRLAGGTDTQYF
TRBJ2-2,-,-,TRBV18,TGTGCCAGCTCACTCCAATCAACCGGGGAGCTGTTTTTT,CASSLQSTGELFF
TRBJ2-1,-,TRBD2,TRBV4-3,TGCGCCAGCAGCCAAGATGGGACTAGCGCTTACAATGAGCAGTTCTTC,CASSQDGTSAYNEQFF
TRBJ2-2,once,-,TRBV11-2,TGTGCCAGCAGCTTAGGACGGACTACTACCGGGGAGCTGTTTTTT,CASSLGRTTTGELFF
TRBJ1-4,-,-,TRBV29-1,TGCAGCGTTGAAGTATCTGGAAGGGAGGATGAAAAACTGTTTTTT,CSVEVSGREDEKLFF
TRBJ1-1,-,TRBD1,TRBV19,TGTGCCAGTAGTGAACGCAGGGGGCTGAACACTGAAGCTTTCTTT,CASSERRGLNTEAFF
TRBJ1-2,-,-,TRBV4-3,TGCGCCAGCAGCCAAGGGCGGGGGATTAACTATGGCTACACCTTC,CASSQGRGINYGYTF
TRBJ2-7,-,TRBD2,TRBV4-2,TGTGCCAGCAGCCAACGACTAGCGGGAGAGCTTAGCCACGAGCAGTACTTC,CASSQRLAGELSHEQYF
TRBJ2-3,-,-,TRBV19,TGTGCCAGTAGTAAGAACGTGGGCGCGAACACAGATACGCAGTATTTT,CASSKNVGANTDTQYF
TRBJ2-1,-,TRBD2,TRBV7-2,TGTGCCAGCAGCTCCCGGGGGGGACTAGCGGGGTCCTTGGAGCAGTTCTTC,CASSSRGGLAGSLEQFF
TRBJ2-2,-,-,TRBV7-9,TGTGCCAGCACCCCGGACTGGATGAACACCGGGGAGCTGTTTTTT,CASTPDWMNTGELFF
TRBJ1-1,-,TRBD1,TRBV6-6,TGTGCCAGCAATTCACACGGGACAGCGAACACTGAAGCTTTCTTT,CASNSHGTANTEAFF
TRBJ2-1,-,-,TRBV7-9,TGTGCCAGCAGCTTAGAGTGGCCCGTCGGGGAGCAGTTCTTC,CASSLEWPVGEQFF
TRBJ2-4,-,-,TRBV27,TGTGCCAGCAGTTTAGGGGGGGCCAAAAACATTCAGTACTTC,CASSLGGAKNIQYF
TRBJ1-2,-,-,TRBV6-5,TGTGCCAGCAGTTGGGGCGAGGAATATGGCTACACCTTC,CASSWGEEYGYTF